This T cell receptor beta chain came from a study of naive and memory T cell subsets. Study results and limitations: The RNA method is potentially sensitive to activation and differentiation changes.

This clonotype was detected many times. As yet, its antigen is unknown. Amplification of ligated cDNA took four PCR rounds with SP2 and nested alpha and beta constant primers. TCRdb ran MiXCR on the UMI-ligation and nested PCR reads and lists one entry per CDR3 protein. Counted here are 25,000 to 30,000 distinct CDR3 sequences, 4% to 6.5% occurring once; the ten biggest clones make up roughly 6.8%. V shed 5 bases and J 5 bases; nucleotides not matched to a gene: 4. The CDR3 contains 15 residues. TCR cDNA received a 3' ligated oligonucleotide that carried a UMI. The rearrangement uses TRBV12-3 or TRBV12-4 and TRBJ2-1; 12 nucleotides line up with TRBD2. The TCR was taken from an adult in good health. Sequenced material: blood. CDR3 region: CASSPPSGGDNEQFF. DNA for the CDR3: TGTGCCAGCAGTCCTCCTAGCGGGGGGGACAATGAGCAGTTCTTC.